A selection of T cell receptor beta chains follows, all from one sample in a study of shared clonotypes between healthy human individuals. Sequencing used immunoSEQ multiplex PCR; TCRdb keeps in-frame clones, though not all of them. The sample contains under 600,000 clones, 60% to 80% of which appear only once. The specimen sequenced was PBMCs. These receptors all stem from a woman aged 40 to 50 in good health. Some clones in this sample may be carry-over from other donors' samples. Both conserved end residues are part of each CDR3. D genes are given only for firm matches. Rows give clone size only sometimes, using once, few, many, or a class for an expanded clone.

size,D,J,V,DNA,CDR3
.,.,TRBJ1-6,TRBV10-3,TGTGCCACCAGCAGGGAGGCAGCACCCCTCCACTTT,CATSREAAPLHF
.,TRBD1,TRBJ1-4,TRBV5-1,TGCGCCAGCTCCCCCGGGACAGCAACTAATGAAAAACTGTTTTTT,CASSPGTATNEKLFF
.,.,TRBJ2-3,TRBV18,TGTGCCAGCACAACAAATTATAGGGGACCCACAGATACGCAGTATTTT,CASTTNYRGPTDTQYF
few,TRBD1,TRBJ1-1,TRBV11-2,TGTGCCAGCAGCTCACAGGGGTCCACTGAAGCTTTCTTT,CASSSQGSTEAFF
.,TRBD2,TRBJ2-1,TRBV29-1,TGCAGCGTTGCGGGAGGGCTATACAATGAGCAGTTCTTC,CSVAGGLYNEQFF
.,.,TRBJ2-5,TRBV30,TGTGCCTGGGGGCAAGAGACCCAGTACTTC,CAWGQETQYF
.,TRBD1,TRBJ2-7,TRBV7-3,TGTGCCAGCAGCTTAACTGGACAGGGGACCTACGAGCAGTACTTC,CASSLTGQGTYEQYF
.,TRBD1,TRBJ1-5,TRBV5-1,TGCGCCAGCAGCCCTACACCGTCGACAGGGTCACAGCCCCAGCATTTT,CASSPTPSTGSQPQHF
.,.,TRBJ2-7,TRBV5-1,TGCGCCAGCAGCGAATTACCCGCCTACGAGCAGTACTTC,CASSELPAYEQYF
.,.,TRBJ1-3,TRBV19,TGTGCCAGTAGTCCCCTCCCGAGAGGACCGGATGACACCATATATTTT,CASSPLPRGPDDTIYF
.,.,TRBJ2-5,TRBV28,TGTGCCAGCAGTCCCCCCGGGGTTGAGACCCAGTACTTC,CASSPPGVETQYF
.,TRBD2,TRBJ2-1,TRBV5-1,TGCGCCAGCAGCTTGATGGGACTAGCGGGAGGAGATGAGCAGTTCTTC,CASSLMGLAGGDEQFF
.,TRBD1,TRBJ2-3,TRBV10-3,TGTGCCATCAGCCGGGACAGGAACACAGATACGCAGTATTTT,CAISRDRNTDTQYF
.,.,TRBJ1-6,TRBV18,TGTGCCAGCTCACCAAGGGAAGATAATTCACCCCTCCACTTT,CASSPREDNSPLHF
.,TRBD1,TRBJ2-1,TRBV19,TGTGCCAGTAGTATGGGGACAGGGGGCCCCAATGAGCAGTTCTTC,CASSMGTGGPNEQFF
.,.,TRBJ1-4,TRBV10-3,TGTGCCATCAGTGAGCCGGGGACAGAAAAACTGTTTTTT,CAISEPGTEKLFF
once,.,TRBJ1-4,TRBV28,TGTGCCAGCAGTTTATTTCAGGAAAAACTGTTTTTT,CASSLFQEKLFF
.,.,TRBJ1-2,TRBV7-2,TGTGCCAGCAGCTTAGCCCCTTCTGGCGGCTACACCTTC,CASSLAPSGGYTF
.,TRBD1,TRBJ2-2,TRBV30,TGTGCCTCCCAGGACAGGGGGTACACCGGGGAGCTGTTTTTT,CASQDRGYTGELFF
few,.,TRBJ2-3,TRBV6-4,TGTGCCAGCAGTGTCGGGTCAGGAAGCACAGATACGCAGTATTTT,CASSVGSGSTDTQYF
.,TRBD1,TRBJ2-7,TRBV7-2,TGTGCCAGCAGCTTTGACAGGGTGTCCCTCGAGCAGTACTTC,CASSFDRVSLEQYF
.,.,TRBJ2-1,TRBV19,TGTGCCAGTAGTATTGCAAATGAGCAGTTCTTC,CASSIANEQFF
.,TRBD2,TRBJ2-7,TRBV6-1,TGTGCCAGCAGTAACCGCGGGGGCTCCTACGAGCAGTACTTC,CASSNRGGSYEQYF
many,.,TRBJ2-7,TRBV5-5,TGTGCCAGCAGCCGACATGAAGGGGAGCAGTACTTC,CASSRHEGEQYF
.,.,TRBJ2-1,TRBV11-2,TGTGCCAGCAGCTTAGTCCTGGCCTCTTCCTTCTCCTACAATGAGCAGTTCTTC,CASSLVLASSFSYNEQFF
.,.,TRBJ2-6,TRBV6-6,TGTGCCAGCAGCTCTACTGGGGCCAACGTCCTGACTTTC,CASSSTGANVLTF
.,.,TRBJ1-1,TRBV28,TGCGCCAGCAGCCCGGGGGGAATGAACACTGAAGCTTTCTTT,CASSPGGMNTEAFF
.,TRBD1,TRBJ2-2,TRBV19,TGTGCCAGTAGTAGCCCGGACAGGGCAGCCGGGGAGCTGTTTTTT,CASSSPDRAAGELFF
.,TRBD1,TRBJ2-1,TRBV18,TGTGCCAGCTCACCACCGGGACAGGGTTTTCGGTTCTTC,CASSPPGQGFRFF
.,TRBD2,TRBJ2-3,TRBV28,TGTGCCAGCAGTTTAAGGGTAGCGGGAGTAACAGATACGCAGTATTTT,CASSLRVAGVTDTQYF
.,TRBD1,TRBJ2-7,TRBV28,TGTGCCAGCAGATGGACAGGGGGCGCGGCTAGCAGCTCCTACGAGCAGTACTTC,CASRWTGGAASSSYEQYF
.,TRBD1,TRBJ2-1,TRBV5-1,TGCGCCAGTAGCTCATCCGGGACAGCCTACAATGAGCAGTTCTTC,CASSSSGTAYNEQFF
.,TRBD1,TRBJ1-2,TRBV18,TGTGCCAGCTCACCCCCCGGGACAGGGGGAGACGGGTATGGCTACACCTTC,CASSPPGTGGDGYGYTF
.,.,TRBJ2-7,TRBV7-9,TGTGCCAGCAGCTTAGCCAAGGGCGGGACCTTCTACGAGCAGTACTTC,CASSLAKGGTFYEQYF
.,.,TRBJ1-1,TRBV11-2,TGTGCCAGCAGGAAGGAACTGAACACTGAAGCTTCCTTT,CASRKELNTEASF
few,.,TRBJ1-5,TRBV6-9,TGTGCCAGCAGACCCGGTGGCAGGGACTATCAGCCCCAGCATTTT,CASRPGGRDYQPQHF
.,TRBD2,TRBJ2-7,TRBV15,TGTGCCACCAGCAGAGGTAGCGGGAGGGGCTCCTACGAGCAGTACTTC,CATSRGSGRGSYEQYF
once,TRBD2,TRBJ2-1,TRBV27,TGTGCCAGCAGCCTCGGGGCTAGCGGGTATTACAATGAGCAGTTCTTC,CASSLGASGYYNEQFF
.,.,TRBJ2-1,TRBV29-1,TGCAGCGTTCCCGGACGGAAGTCATACAATGAGCAGTTCTTC,CSVPGRKSYNEQFF
.,TRBD2,TRBJ2-3,TRBV7-2,TGTGCCAGCAGCTTAGTTTCTGGACTAGCGGGAGGAGGAGATACGCAGTATTTT,CASSLVSGLAGGGDTQYF
.,TRBD1,TRBJ2-5,TRBV6-1,TGTGCCAGCAATCCGGGACAGGGATGGTTGGAGACCCAGTACTTC,CASNPGQGWLETQYF
.,.,TRBJ1-1,TRBV7-8,TGTGCCAGCAGCTTCAGTAAGAACACTGAAGCTTTCTTT,CASSFSKNTEAFF
.,.,TRBJ2-7,TRBV10-3,TGTGCCATCACAGATGGGGACGGCCGTGGGGAGCAGTACTTC,CAITDGDGRGEQYF
.,.,TRBJ2-2,TRBV7-2,TGTGCCAGCAGCTTAGCGGGTGTTGGGACCGGGGAGCTGTTTTTT,CASSLAGVGTGELFF
.,.,TRBJ1-5,TRBV27,TGTGCCAGCAGTCCCGCAGGAGGCAATCAGCCCCAGCATTTT,CASSPAGGNQPQHF
few,.,TRBJ1-4,TRBV30,TGTGCCTGGAGTCACCCGACGGAAACACTGTTTTTT,CAWSHPTETLFF
.,.,TRBJ2-2,TRBV10-3,TGTGCCATCAGTGAGCGCAGGGCCCAAAGGACCCGGGAGCTGTTTTTT,CAISERRAQRTRELFF
.,.,TRBJ2-2,TRBV11-2,TGTGCCAGCAGCTTAGTCAGGGACACCGGGGAGCTGTTTTTT,CASSLVRDTGELFF
once,TRBD2,TRBJ2-3,TRBV5-4,TGTGCCAGCAGCTTGAGGACTAGTGCAGATACGCAGTATTTT,CASSLRTSADTQYF
.,TRBD1,TRBJ1-1,TRBV28,TGTGCCAGCAGTTTATGGGGTAGACAGGGAAGCACTGAAGCTTTCTTT,CASSLWGRQGSTEAFF
.,TRBD2,TRBJ2-7,TRBV27,TGTGCCAGCAGTTCCGCACTAGCGGCCTCCTACGAGCAGTACTTC,CASSSALAASYEQYF
.,TRBD1,TRBJ1-1,TRBV29-1,TGCAGCGTCTATGACAGGGGTAACACTGAAGCTTTCTTT,CSVYDRGNTEAFF
.,.,TRBJ2-1,TRBV10-3,TGTGCCATAGGGGAGGACTACAATGAGCAGTTCTTC,CAIGEDYNEQFF
.,.,TRBJ2-2,TRBV7-2,TGTGCCAGCAGCCTTGGCGGGCAGAACACCGGGGAGCTGTTTTTT,CASSLGGQNTGELFF
.,TRBD2,TRBJ2-5,TRBV29-1,TGCAGCGTTTTTAGCGGGAGCCAAGAGACCCTGTACTTC,CSVFSGSQETLYF